This T cell receptor (beta chain) was sequenced for a study of T cells after yellow fever vaccination (dated by TCRdb to the late 2010s). For the wider study: The SMART-Seq v4 Ultra Low Input RNA kit was used to prepare libraries from fractions with low cell numbers. To follow T-cell clones before and after both primary and booster YFV17D yellow fever vaccination, bulk TCR alpha and beta repertoires underwent longitudinal sequencing. Two healthy male donors made up the cohort, one aged 18 to 29 years and the other aged 30 to 40 years. Blood samples were taken at several timepoints before and after primary and secondary immunization, and bulk PBMC replicates and cell subsets were isolated. Beyond this particular receptor, the publication reports: FACS-sorted repertoires could contain abundant contaminating clonotypes from the bulk population, so computational filtering was required. Because only a couple of donors were included in the study, the extent to which the findings can be generalized is limited. The secondary T-cell response was weaker than the primary response but faster, peaking on day 5 instead of day 15. A small share of clonotypes was detected in both CD4 and CD8 compartments, with the overlap likely arising from convergent recombination. After the booster, most of the clones that had expanded following primary vaccination were detected again (around 97% of CD4 and more than 85% of CD8), which suggests that memory was broadly maintained.

The CDR3 measures 13 amino acids from cysteine to phenylalanine. The DNA shown is the 39-base CDR3, in frame from base 1. CDR1 and CDR2 are drawn from the germline V gene: MNHNS, SASEGT. Trimming removed 7 bases from V and 8 bases from J; the gene matches leave 5 bases unexplained. The sample's treatment or condition label, decoded: live attenuated yellow fever vaccine strain. Two biological replicates of bulk PBMCs were collected at each blood-draw timepoint. A standard Ficoll-Paque protocol was used to isolate PBMCs from peripheral blood. TriZol was used to extract RNA from bulk PBMCs, CD4 and CD8 fractions, and dextramer-positive and dextramer-negative fractions. Instrument used: Illumina NovaSeq 6000. TCR cDNA was made using 5'RACE template switching, a step that added a universal primer site and unique molecular identifiers. Priming for cDNA synthesis came from both the TCR alpha and TCR beta constant segments. Library amplification involved two PCR steps, and the second step added sample barcodes and sequencing adapters. Libraries were sequenced on Illumina HiSeq 2500 (2x100 bp) or NovaSeq (2x150 bp). As for how the authors treated the data: MIGEC handled demultiplexing of reads and collapsing into UMI consensus sequences, while MiXCR performed V(D)J alignment. Using edgeR on replicate PBMC samples, clonotypes were called vaccine-responding if FDR was below 0.01 and the log2 fold change was above 5 up to day 15. Bulk clonotypes were assigned CD4 or CD8 identity according to which sequenced CD4 or CD8 repertoire held them at higher abundance. The public reads were run again by TCRdb, first through fastp at Q25 and then through MiXCR, and only productive beta chains were kept. Rows matching on CDR3 protein sequence are summarized as one entry with the most common DNA and genes. TCRdb, rather than the study authors, made the V and J calls. The sample data list 250,000 to 400,000 distinct CDR3 sequences, and around 4.3% of these were observed just once. Around 19% of the sample is held by the ten biggest clonotypes.

For this clonotype: The antigen it binds to is not known. Base qualities are not at hand, and no much larger clone is one base apart.

The sequence links TRBV6-1 to TRBJ1-4; 9 junctional bases match TRBD1. The input for sequencing was PBMCs, taken 15 days after the yellow fever booster vaccination. This receptor was taken from a man in his late teens or twenties who received the YFV17D yellow fever vaccine. The CDR3 is CASTRDRDEKLFF. The DNA sequence is given as TGTGCCAGCACCAGGGACAGGGACGAAAAACTGTTTTTT.